The 2 T cell receptor beta chains reported below all come from one sample, sequenced in a study of PD-L1 blockade in urothelial cancer. Noted time point: pretreatment peripheral blood. Only in-frame clones appear in the TCRdb table, and some are missing; sequencing was by immunoSEQ multiplex PCR. The data contain tens of thousands of clones, 90% of them singletons. This sample comprised PBMCs, obtained around atezolizumab (anti-PD-L1) treatment. Receptor source: a man aged 60 to 69 with urothelial cancer.

This chain links TRBV11-1 with TRBJ2-7, with 8 bases identical to TRBD2. The CDR3 has 15 amino acids. Germline V gene sequence: CDR1 SGHAT, CDR2 FQDESV (reference sequence). Trimming at V came to 2 bases and at J to 6 bases, leaving 9 bases not matched to a gene. In DNA, the CDR3 is TGTGCCAGCAGCTTATGGTTGGCGGGAGGCTCCGAGCAGTACTTC. It yields the protein CASSLWLAGGSEQYF.

Remarks on this clone: The junction shows a germline mismatch at one end, possibly a read error. This chain uses TRBV28 with TRBJ2-5; D is ambiguous. Germline-derived CDR1 and CDR2 are MDHEN and SYDVKM. The CDR3 contains 12 residues. In nucleotides, the CDR3 is TGTGCCAGCAGGTTATCCGGGGAGACCCAGTACTTC. It encodes CASRLSGETQYF.